One and the same sample provided the 10 T cell receptor beta chains below, sequenced in a study of OX40 agonist ivuxolimab in advanced cancers. Method: immunoSEQ multiplex PCR; TCRdb's copy keeps in-frame clones and lacks some. Of 100,000 to 150,000 clones in the sample, approximately 90% were seen once. Sequencing used CD4+ or CD8+ T cells sorted from blood, obtained in a trial of the OX40 agonist ivuxolimab. The receptors come from an adult with an advanced solid tumor such as melanoma, head and neck, liver or kidney cancer.

The V call is TRBV25-1, the J call TRBJ1-3; D is undetermined. From germline, CDR1 is MGHDK and CDR2 SYGVNS. This CDR3 comprises 14 residues. Trimming cost V 1 base and J 1 base, with 5 bases left between them. As DNA, the CDR3 is TGTGCCAGCAGTGAATTAGGGTCTGGAAACACCATATATTTT. It yields the protein CASSELGSGNTIYF.

The chain is built from TRBV28 and TRBJ2-3, with a tentative D call TRBD1 (5 bases). This CDR3 has 15 amino acids. Trimming pared 7 bases from V and 2 bases from J, leaving 16 bases between. CDR1 and CDR2 (germline): MDHEN, SYDVKM. CDR3 DNA sequence: TGTGCCAGCAAGCTTGCGGACACTGCCACAGATACGCAGTATTTT. It encodes CASKLADTATDTQYF.

V and J are TRBV2 and TRBJ1-5; perhaps TRBD1 as D (5 bases). CDR3 size: 14 residues. Trimming removed 4 bases at V and 5 bases at J, with 12 bases between. Germline lookup yields CDR1 SNHLY and CDR2 FYNNEI. Written as DNA, the CDR3 is TGTGCCAGCAGTGTAGCTTCAGGGTATCAGCCCCAGCATTTT. Amino acid sequence: CASSVASGYQPQHF.

The rearrangement uses TRBV19 and TRBJ1-4; 7 positions agree with TRBD1. The CDR3 runs 15 residues. With 6 bases clipped from V and 4 bases from J, the junction kept 8 bases outside the gene matches. Germline V CDR1 and CDR2: LNHDA, SQIVND (reference sequence). Here the CDR3 reads CASSPAGGSNEKLFF. For the CDR3, the DNA is TGTGCCAGTAGCCCCGCAGGGGGGAGTAATGAAAAACTGTTTTTT.

The genes are TRBV27 and TRBJ2-1, with D possibly matching TRBD1 (5 bases). Germline V gene sequence: CDR1 MNHEY, CDR2 SMNVEV (reference sequence). The CDR3 runs to 13 residues. The germline V and J ends were trimmed by 3 bases and 4 bases, with 7 bases remaining between them. The CDR3, as DNA: TGTGCCAGCAGTTTGACAGAGTACAATGAGCAGTTCTTC. Translating it yields CASSLTEYNEQFF.

CDR3 region: CASSPGTGHFHEQYF. CDR3 DNA sequence: TGTGCCAGCAGTCCCGGGACAGGGCATTTCCACGAGCAGTACTTC. The chain carries TRBV11-1 and TRBJ2-7; 9 nucleotides line up with TRBD1. The V segment lost 6 bases and the J segment 5 bases; nucleotides outside the gene matches: 11. Germline CDR1 SGHAT, CDR2 FQDESV (reference sequence). The CDR3 spans 15 residues.

The V gene is TRBV10-3, the J gene TRBJ2-2; tentative D call: TRBD1 (5 bases). V lost 2 bases, J lost 3 bases, and 10 bases lay in between. This CDR3 comprises 15 residues. Germline CDR1 is ENHRY and CDR2 is SYGVKD. The DNA for the CDR3 is TGTGCCATCAGTGAGAACAGGAGATACACCGGGGAGCTGTTTTTT. Translation gives CAISENRRYTGELFF.

The rearrangement joins TRBV30 to TRBJ2-7; 10 bases are shared with TRBD2. Germline trimming cut 2 bases from V and 6 bases from J; bases unmatched to any gene: 10. The CDR3 runs 15 residues. Germline V gene sequence: CDR1 GTSNPN, CDR2 SVGIG (reference sequence). In DNA form, the CDR3 reads TGTGCCTGGAGTCCTAGGCTAGCGGGAGACGCCGAGCAGTACTTC. The encoded protein is CAWSPRLAGDAEQYF.

CDR3 sequence reads: CASSPTGVASGNTIYF. DNA for the CDR3: TGTGCCAGCTCGCCGACAGGGGTAGCCTCTGGAAACACCATATATTTT. The V and J genes are TRBV18 and TRBJ1-3; 8 bases are a match to TRBD1. With V trimmed by 6 bases and J by 0 bases, 7 bases remained unmatched. The CDR3 runs to 16 residues. Germline CDR1 KGHSH, CDR2 LQKENI.

J is TRBJ1-2 and V is TRBV20-1; D remains unclear. V was trimmed by 3 bases and J by 3 bases, leaving 2 bases between them. The CDR3 contains 10 residues. Germline V lookup: CDR1 DFQATT, CDR2 SNEGSKA (reference sequence). CDR3 sequence: CSASHYGYTF. CDR3 sequence (DNA): TGCAGTGCTAGTCACTATGGCTACACCTTC.